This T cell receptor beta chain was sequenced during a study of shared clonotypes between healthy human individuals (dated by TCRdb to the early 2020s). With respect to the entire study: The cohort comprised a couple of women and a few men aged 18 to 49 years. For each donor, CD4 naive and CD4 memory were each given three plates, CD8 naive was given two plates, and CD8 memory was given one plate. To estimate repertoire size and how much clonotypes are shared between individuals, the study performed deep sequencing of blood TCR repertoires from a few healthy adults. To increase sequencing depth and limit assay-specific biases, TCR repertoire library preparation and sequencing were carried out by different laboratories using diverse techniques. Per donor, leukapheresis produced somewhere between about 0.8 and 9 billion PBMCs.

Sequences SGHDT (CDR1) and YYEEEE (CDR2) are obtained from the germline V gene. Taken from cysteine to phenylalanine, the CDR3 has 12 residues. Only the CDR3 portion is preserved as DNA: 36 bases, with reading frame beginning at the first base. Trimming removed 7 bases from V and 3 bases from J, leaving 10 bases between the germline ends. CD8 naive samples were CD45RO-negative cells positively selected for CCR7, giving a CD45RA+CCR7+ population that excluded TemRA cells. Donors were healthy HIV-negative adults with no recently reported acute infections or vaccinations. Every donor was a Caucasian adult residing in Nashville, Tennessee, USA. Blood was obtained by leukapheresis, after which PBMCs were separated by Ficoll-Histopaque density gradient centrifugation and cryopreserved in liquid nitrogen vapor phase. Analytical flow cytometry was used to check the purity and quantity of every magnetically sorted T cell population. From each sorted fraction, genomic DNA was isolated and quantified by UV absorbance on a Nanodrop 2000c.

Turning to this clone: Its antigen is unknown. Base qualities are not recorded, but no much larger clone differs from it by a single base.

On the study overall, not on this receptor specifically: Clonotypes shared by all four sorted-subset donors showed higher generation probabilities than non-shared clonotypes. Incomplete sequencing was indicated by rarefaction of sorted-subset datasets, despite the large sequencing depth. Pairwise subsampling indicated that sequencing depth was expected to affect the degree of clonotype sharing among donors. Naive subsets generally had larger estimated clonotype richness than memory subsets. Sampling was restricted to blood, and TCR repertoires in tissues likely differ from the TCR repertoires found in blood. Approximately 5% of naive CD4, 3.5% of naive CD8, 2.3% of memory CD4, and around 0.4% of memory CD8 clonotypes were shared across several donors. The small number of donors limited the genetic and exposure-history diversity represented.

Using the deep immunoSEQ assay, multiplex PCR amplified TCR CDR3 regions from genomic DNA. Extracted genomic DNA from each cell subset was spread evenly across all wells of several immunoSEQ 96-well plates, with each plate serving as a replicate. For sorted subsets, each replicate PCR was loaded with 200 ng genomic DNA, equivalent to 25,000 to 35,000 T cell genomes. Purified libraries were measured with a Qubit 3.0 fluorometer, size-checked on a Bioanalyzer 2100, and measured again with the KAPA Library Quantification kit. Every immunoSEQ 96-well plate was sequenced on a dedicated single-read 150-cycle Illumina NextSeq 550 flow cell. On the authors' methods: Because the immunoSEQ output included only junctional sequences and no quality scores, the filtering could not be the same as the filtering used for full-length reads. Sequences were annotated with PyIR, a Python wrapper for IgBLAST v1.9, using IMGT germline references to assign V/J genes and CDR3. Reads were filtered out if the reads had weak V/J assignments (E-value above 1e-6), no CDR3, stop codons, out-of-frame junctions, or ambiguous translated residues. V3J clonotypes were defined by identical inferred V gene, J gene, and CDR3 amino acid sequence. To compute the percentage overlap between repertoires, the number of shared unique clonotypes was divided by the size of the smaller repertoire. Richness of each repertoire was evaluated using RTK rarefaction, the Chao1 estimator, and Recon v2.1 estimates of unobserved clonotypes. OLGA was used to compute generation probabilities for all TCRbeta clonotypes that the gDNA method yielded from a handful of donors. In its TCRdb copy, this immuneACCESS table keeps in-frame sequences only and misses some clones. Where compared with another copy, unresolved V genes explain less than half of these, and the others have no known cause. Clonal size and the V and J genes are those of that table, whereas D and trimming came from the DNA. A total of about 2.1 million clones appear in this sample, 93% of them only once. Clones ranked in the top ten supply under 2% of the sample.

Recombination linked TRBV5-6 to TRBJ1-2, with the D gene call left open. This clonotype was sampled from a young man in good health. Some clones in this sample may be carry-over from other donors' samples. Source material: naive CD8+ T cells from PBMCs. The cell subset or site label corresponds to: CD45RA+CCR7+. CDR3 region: CASAPGYYGYTF. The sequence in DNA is TGTGCCAGCGCTCCGGGGTACTATGGCTACACCTTC.